Detailed here is one TCR beta chain. These data are taken from a study of blood T cell repertoires in COVID-19. Some clones are missing from TCRdb's copy, which holds only in-frame ones; the method was immunoSEQ multiplex PCR. The profile covers about 250,000 clones, with nearly 90% appearing a single time and under 4% taken by the ten largest. The CDR3 is made up of 14 amino acids. Germline CDR1 SGHRS, CDR2 YFSETQ. The V end was cut by 2 bases, the J end by 5 bases, with 13 bases between. Material for sequencing was peripheral blood. The chain employs TRBV5-1 and TRBJ1-2; TRBD1 is a possible D gene (6 bases). The clonotype originates from a man aged 18 to 35 with active or convalescent COVID-19. CDR3 sequence: CASSFGTGSYGYTF. In DNA form, the CDR3 reads TGCGCCAGCAGCTTTGGTACAGGGTCGTATGGCTACACCTTC.